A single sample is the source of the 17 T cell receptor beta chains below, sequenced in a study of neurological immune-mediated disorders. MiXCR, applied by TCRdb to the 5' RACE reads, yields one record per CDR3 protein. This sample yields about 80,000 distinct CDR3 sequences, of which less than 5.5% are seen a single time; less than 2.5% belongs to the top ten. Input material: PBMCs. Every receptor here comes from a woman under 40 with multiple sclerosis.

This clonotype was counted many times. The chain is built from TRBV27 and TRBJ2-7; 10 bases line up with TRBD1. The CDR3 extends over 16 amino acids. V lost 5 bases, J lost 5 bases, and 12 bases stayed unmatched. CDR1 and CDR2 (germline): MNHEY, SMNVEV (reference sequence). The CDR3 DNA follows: TGTGCCAGCAGTCCGTCACTCGGGACAGGGGACCACGAGCAGTACTTC. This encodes CASSPSLGTGDHEQYF.

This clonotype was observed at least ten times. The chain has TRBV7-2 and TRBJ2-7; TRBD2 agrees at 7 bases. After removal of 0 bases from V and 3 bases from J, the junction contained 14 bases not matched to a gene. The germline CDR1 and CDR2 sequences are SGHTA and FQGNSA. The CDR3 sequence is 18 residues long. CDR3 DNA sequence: TGTGCCAGCAGCTTAGCCACGGGGGGTGTTCGTTACGGCTACGAGCAGTACTTC. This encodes CASSLATGGVRYGYEQYF.

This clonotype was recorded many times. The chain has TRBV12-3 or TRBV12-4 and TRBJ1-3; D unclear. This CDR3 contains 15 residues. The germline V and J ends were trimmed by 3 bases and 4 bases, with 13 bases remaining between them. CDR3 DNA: TGTGCCAGCAGTTTCTACGGTATAGGGGGAAACACCATATATTTT. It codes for CASSFYGIGGNTIYF.

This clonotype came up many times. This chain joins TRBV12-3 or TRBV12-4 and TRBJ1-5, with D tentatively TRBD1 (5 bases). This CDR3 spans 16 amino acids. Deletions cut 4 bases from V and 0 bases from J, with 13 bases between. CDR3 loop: CASSSGTAYSNQPQHF. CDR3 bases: TGTGCCAGCAGTTCAGGGACGGCTTATAGCAATCAGCCCCAGCATTTT.

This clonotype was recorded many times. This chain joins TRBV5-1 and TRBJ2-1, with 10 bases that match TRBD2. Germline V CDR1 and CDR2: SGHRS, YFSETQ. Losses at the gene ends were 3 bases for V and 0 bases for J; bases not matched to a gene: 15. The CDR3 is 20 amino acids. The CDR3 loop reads CASSSPILAGARVSYNEQFF. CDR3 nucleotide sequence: TGCGCCAGCAGCTCCCCGATCCTAGCGGGGGCGCGAGTCTCCTACAATGAGCAGTTCTTC.

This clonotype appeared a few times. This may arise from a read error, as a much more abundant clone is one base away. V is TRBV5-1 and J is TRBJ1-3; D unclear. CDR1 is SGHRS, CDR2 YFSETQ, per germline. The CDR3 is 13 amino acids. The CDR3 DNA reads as TGCGCCAGCAGCTTGGACGTCGGAAAAACCATATATTTT. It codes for CASSLDVGKTIYF.

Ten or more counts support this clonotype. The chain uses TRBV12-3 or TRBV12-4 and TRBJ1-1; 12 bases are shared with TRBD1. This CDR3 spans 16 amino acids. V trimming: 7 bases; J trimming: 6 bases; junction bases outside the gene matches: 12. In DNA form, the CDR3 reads TGTGCCAGCATCCCCGGGACAGGGGGCAATGTTCCTGAAGCTTTCTTT. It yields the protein CASIPGTGGNVPEAFF.

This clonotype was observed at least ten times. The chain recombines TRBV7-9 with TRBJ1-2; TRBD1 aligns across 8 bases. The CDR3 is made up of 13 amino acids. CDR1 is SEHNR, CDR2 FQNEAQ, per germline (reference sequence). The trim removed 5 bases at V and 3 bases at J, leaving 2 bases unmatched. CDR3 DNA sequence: TGTGCCAGCAGCCCAGGGGGCGACTATGGCTACACCTTC. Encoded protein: CASSPGGDYGYTF.

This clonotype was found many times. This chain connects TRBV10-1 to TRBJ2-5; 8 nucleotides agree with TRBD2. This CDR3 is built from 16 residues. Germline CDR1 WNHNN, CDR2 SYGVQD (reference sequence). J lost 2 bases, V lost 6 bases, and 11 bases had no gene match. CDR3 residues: CASSLGTSGVQETQYF. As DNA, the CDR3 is TGCGCCAGCAGCCTCGGTACTAGCGGAGTTCAAGAGACCCAGTACTTC.

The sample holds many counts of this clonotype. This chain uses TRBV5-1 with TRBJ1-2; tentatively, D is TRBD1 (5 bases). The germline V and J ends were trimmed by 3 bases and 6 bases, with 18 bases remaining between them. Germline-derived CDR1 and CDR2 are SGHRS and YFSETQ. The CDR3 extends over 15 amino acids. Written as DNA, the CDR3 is TGCGCCAGCAGCTCGCAGCCCGGACACGAAGATGGCTACACCTTC. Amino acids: CASSSQPGHEDGYTF.

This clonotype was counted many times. CDR3 bases: TGCGCCAGCAGCCCCTCGGCAGCGGGAGCGGCCAAAAACATTCAGTACTTC. Translation gives CASSPSAAGAAKNIQYF. The chain is built from TRBV5-1 and TRBJ2-4; TRBD2 matches at 8 bases. The CDR3 is made up of 17 amino acids. The germline gives CDR1 SGHRS, CDR2 YFSETQ. V lost 4 bases to trimming and J lost 1 base; unmatched junction nucleotides: 10.

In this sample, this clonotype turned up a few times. CDR3 sequence reads: CASSFLGASSQETQYF. The CDR3 DNA reads as TGTGCCAGCAGCTTTCTAGGGGCTAGCAGCCAAGAGACCCAGTACTTC. The V call is TRBV7-8, the J call TRBJ2-5; TRBD1 or TRBD2 may be the D gene (5 bases each). Germline values: CDR1 SGHVS, CDR2 FQNEAQ. The CDR3 runs to 16 residues. Trimming left V 3 bases short and J 1 base short, with 15 bases between.

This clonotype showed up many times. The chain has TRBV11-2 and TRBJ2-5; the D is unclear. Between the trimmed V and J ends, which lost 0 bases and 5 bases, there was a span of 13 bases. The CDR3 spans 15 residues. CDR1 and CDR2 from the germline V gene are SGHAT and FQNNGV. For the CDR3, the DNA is TGTGCCAGCAGCTTAGATGGGTGGTCTACGGAGACCCAGTACTTC. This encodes CASSLDGWSTETQYF.

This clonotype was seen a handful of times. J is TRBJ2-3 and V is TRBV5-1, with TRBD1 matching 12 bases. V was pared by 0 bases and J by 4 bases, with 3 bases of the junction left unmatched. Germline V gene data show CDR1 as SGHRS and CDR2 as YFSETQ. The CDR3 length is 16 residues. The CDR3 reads CASSLAGQGAADTQYF. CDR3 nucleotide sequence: TGCGCCAGCAGCTTGGCGGGACAGGGGGCCGCAGATACGCAGTATTTT.

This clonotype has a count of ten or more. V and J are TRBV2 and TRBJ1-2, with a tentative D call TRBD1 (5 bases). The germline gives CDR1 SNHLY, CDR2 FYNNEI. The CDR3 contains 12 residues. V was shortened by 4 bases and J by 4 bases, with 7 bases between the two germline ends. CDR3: CASSAGVYGYTF. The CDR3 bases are TGTGCCAGCAGTGCGGGGGTCTATGGCTACACCTTC. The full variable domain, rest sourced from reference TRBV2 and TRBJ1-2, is EPEVTQTPSHQVTQMGQEVILRCVPISNHLYFYWYRQILGQKVEFLVSFYNNEISEKSEIFDDQFSVERPDGSNFTLKIRSTKLEDSAMYFCASSAGVYGYTFGSGTRLTVV.

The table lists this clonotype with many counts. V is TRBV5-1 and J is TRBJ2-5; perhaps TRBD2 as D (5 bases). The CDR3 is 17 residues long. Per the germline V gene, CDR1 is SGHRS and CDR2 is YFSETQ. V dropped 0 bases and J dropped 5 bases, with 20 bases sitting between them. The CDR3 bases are TGCGCCAGCAGCTTGGCTTTCGGTAACAGCGGTGGGGAGACCCAGTACTTC. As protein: CASSLAFGNSGGETQYF.

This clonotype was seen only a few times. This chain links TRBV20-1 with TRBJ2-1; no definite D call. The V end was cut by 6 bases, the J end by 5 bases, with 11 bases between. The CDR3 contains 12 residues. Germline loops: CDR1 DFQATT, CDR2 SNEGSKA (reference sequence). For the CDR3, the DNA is TGCAGTGCGGGTGGTTTCGACAATGAGCAGTTCTTC. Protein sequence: CSAGGFDNEQFF.